The next 21 T cell receptor beta chains were all read from a single sample in a study of control samples from healthy donors and cancer patients (TCRdb year 2020). Libraries were built with the immunoSEQ multiplex PCR assay. TCRdb took this table from immuneACCESS and kept in-frame rearrangements with V and J called. Such tables lack part of the clones; where checked against another copy, unresolved V genes explain under half of the gap, and the rest is unexplained. Here the sample has 88,000 or so clones; just under 95% occur a single time. The ten largest make up around 4.5% of the sample. The sequencing input was blood. Receptors were obtained from a young woman in good health.

The V gene is TRBV7-9, the J gene TRBJ2-7, with TRBD1 identical over 9 bases. V dropped 5 bases and J dropped 7; count of bases not matched to a gene: 6. This CDR3 comprises 13 residues. Germline assignment: CDR1 SEHNR and CDR2 FQNEAQ (reference sequence). CDR3 region: CASSDTGGREQYF. CDR3 sequence (DNA): TGTGCCAGCAGCGATACAGGGGGCAGGGAGCAGTACTTC.

V is TRBV27 and J is TRBJ2-3, with 12 bases matching TRBD1. Germline values: CDR1 MNHEY, CDR2 SMNVEV (reference sequence). Trimming took 2 bases from V and 4 from J; bases not matched to a gene: 1. The CDR3 has 15 amino acids. CDR3 in DNA: TGTGCCAGCAGTTTAGGGACAGGGGGCGCAGATACGCAGTATTTT. This codes for CASSLGTGGADTQYF.

The chain carries TRBV7-6 and TRBJ2-7; D possibly corresponds to TRBD1 (6 bases). Trimming left V 5 bases short and J 3 bases short, with 11 bases between. Germline-derived CDR1 and CDR2 are SGHVS and FNYEAQ. This CDR3 comprises 13 residues. Here the CDR3 reads CASSRTVNYEQYF. The CDR3 region has the DNA TGTGCCAGCAGCCGGACAGTGAACTACGAGCAGTACTTC.

The chain is built from TRBV6-5 and TRBJ1-6; tentatively, D is TRBD1 (5 bases). The CDR3 is 13 amino acids. CDR1 is MNHEY, CDR2 SVGAGI, per germline. With 8 bases removed from V and 7 bases from J, the gap between germline ends came to 12 bases. The CDR3 nucleotides are TGTGCCAGCTTCGACAGTCAAAATTCACCCCTCCACTTT. The encoded protein is CASFDSQNSPLHF.

The chain links TRBV18 to TRBJ2-4; weak D call: TRBD2 (6 bases). In germline, CDR1 is KGHSH, CDR2 LQKENI. This CDR3 comprises 17 residues. V was trimmed by 3 bases and J by 4 bases, leaving 19 bases between them. In nucleotides, the CDR3 is TGTGCCAGCTCACCCAAAGGAGGATTAGCGGAGAAAAACATTCAGTACTTC. This sequence encodes CASSPKGGLAEKNIQYF.

The chain combines TRBV18 with TRBJ2-6; no clear D gene. V lost 5 bases and J lost 0, with 8 bases in between. The CDR3 length is 15 residues. Germline CDR1 is KGHSH and CDR2 is LQKENI. The CDR3 DNA is TGTGCCAGCTCAGGGGATCCCTCTGGGGCCAACGTCCTGACTTTC. Protein product: CASSGDPSGANVLTF.

The chain couples TRBV12-3 or TRBV12-4 to TRBJ1-2; D call uncertain. V was shortened by 7 bases and J by 5 bases, with 8 bases between the two germline ends. CDR3 size: 11 residues. CDR3 nucleotides: TGTGCCAGCAAGACGGGATATGGCTACACCTTC. This encodes CASKTGYGYTF.

The chain is built from TRBV25-1 and TRBJ1-3; D gene ambiguous. With 3 bases removed from V and 2 bases from J, the gap between germline ends came to 8 bases. Germline V gene lookup returns CDR1 MGHDK and CDR2 SYGVNS. The CDR3 is 14 amino acids. Here the CDR3 DNA reads TGTGCCAGCAGTGAGTCGCTCGCTGGAAACACCATATATTTT. This codes for CASSESLAGNTIYF.

The J gene is TRBJ1-6, the V gene TRBV5-1; 8 bases are a match to TRBD1. CDR1 and CDR2 (germline): SGHRS, YFSETQ. The CDR3 extends over 14 amino acids. V was pared by 6 bases and J by 7 bases, with 6 bases of the junction left unmatched. CDR3 DNA sequence: TGCGCCAGCAACAGTGGACAGGGAAATTCACCCCTCCACTTT. The encoded protein is CASNSGQGNSPLHF.

The chain uses TRBV29-1 and TRBJ1-2, with unresolved D. The CDR3 sequence is 13 residues long. Germline V gene lookup returns CDR1 SQVTM and CDR2 ANQGSEA. V lost 8 bases, J lost 7 bases, and 20 bases lay in between. The CDR3 loop is CSITVGDAFGYTF. The CDR3 coding sequence is TGCAGCATCACGGTTGGGGATGCCTTTGGCTACACCTTC.

V is TRBV11-2 and J is TRBJ1-4; D call uncertain. This CDR3 region has 15 residues. CDR1 and CDR2 (germline): SGHAT, FQNNGV. Trimming left V 2 bases short and J 2 bases short, with 9 bases between. The DNA for the CDR3 is TGTGCCAGCAGCTTATCGGTGGGGACTAATGAAAAACTGTTTTTT. It yields the protein CASSLSVGTNEKLFF.

With regard to this clone: This sample includes further DNA sequences coding for the same CDR3. The rearrangement joins TRBV9 to TRBJ2-1; D ambiguous. The CDR3 is made up of 14 amino acids. CDR1 is SGDLS, CDR2 YYNGEE, per germline. V was pared by 0 bases and J by 1 base, with 5 bases between. The CDR3 DNA reads TGTGCCAGCAGCGTAGCGGGTTCCTACAATGAGCAGTTCTTC. Translation gives CASSVAGSYNEQFF.

The chain combines TRBV2 with TRBJ1-3; the D gene is possibly TRBD1 (5 bases). The germline V gene has CDR1 SNHLY and CDR2 FYNNEI. V was clipped by 3 bases and J by 1 base, with 16 bases between them. The length of the CDR3 is 17 residues. CDR3 coding DNA: TGTGCCAGCAGTGAGGGCCGGGGGGTATCATCTGGAAACACCATATATTTT. This encodes CASSEGRGVSSGNTIYF.

The chain combines TRBV20-1 with TRBJ1-1; the D gene is possibly TRBD1 (5 bases). CDR3 length: 11 amino acids. Germline loops: CDR1 DFQATT, CDR2 SNEGSKA (reference sequence). Trimming took off 4 bases at V and 6 bases at J, with 9 bases between the two ends. The CDR3 DNA is TGCAGTGCTAAGGGGAAGGCTGAAGCTTTCTTT. As protein: CSAKGKAEAFF.

The chain is built from TRBV11-3 and TRBJ2-4, with 9 positions matching TRBD2. The CDR3 covers 15 residues. With 0 bases clipped from V and 9 bases from J, the junction kept 6 bases outside the gene matches. The germline V gene has CDR1 SGHNT and CDR2 YENEEA. The CDR3 DNA follows: TGTGCCAGCAGCTTAGACGTCGGCGGGGGGGGCATTCAGTACTTC. Translating gives CASSLDVGGGGIQYF. The whole variable domain, remainder taken from reference TRBV11-3 and TRBJ2-4, is EAGVVQSPRYKIIEKKQPVAFWCNPISGHNTLYWYLQNLGQGPELLIRYENEEAVDDSQLPKDRFSAERLKGVDSTLKIQPAELGDSAVYLCASSLDVGGGGIQYFGAGTRLSVL.

The CDR3 spells CASSLQGYGYTF. The CDR3 DNA reads as TGTGCCAGCAGTCTACAAGGGTATGGCTACACCTTC. The rearrangement uses TRBV28 and TRBJ1-2; D remains ambiguous. This CDR3 region has 12 residues. Germline V gene sequence: CDR1 MDHEN, CDR2 SYDVKM. V was clipped by 5 bases and J by 5 bases, with 9 bases between them.

The V and J genes are TRBV6-5 and TRBJ1-2, with D unresolved. Per germline, CDR1 MNHEY and CDR2 SVGAGI. Between the trimmed V and J ends, which lost 7 bases and 8 bases, there was a span of 20 bases. The CDR3 loop spans 14 amino acids. The CDR3, as DNA: TGTGCCAGCACAGAACAGAGAATTCTTGGGGGCTACACCTTC. Translated, it gives CASTEQRILGGYTF.

The J gene is TRBJ1-4, the V gene TRBV28; D not resolved. Germline V gene data show CDR1 as MDHEN and CDR2 as SYDVKM. Trimming cost V 11 bases and J 8 bases, with 21 bases left between them. This CDR3 has 14 amino acids. The CDR3 DNA sequence: TGTGCCTTAAGACCTTCCGGCCAAGGAGAAAAACTGTTTTTT. It translates to CALRPSGQGEKLFF.

This rearrangement joins TRBV19 to TRBJ1-2; D gene unclear. V was cut by 7 bases and J by 4 bases, with 16 bases left in between. This CDR3 is 14 amino acids long. CDR1 and CDR2 from the germline V gene are LNHDA and SQIVND (reference sequence). CDR3: CASTPPFGSYGYTF. The CDR3 bases are TGTGCCAGTACCCCGCCATTCGGTAGCTATGGCTACACCTTC.

The chain has TRBV28 and TRBJ2-6; D gene ambiguous. Germline V gene lookup returns CDR1 MDHEN and CDR2 SYDVKM. Deletions cut 6 bases from V and 0 bases from J, with 9 bases between. The CDR3 totals 15 residues. CDR3 in amino acids: CASRPTDSGANVLTF. CDR3 bases: TGTGCCAGCAGACCGACCGACTCTGGGGCCAACGTCCTGACTTTC.

This rearrangement joins TRBV14 to TRBJ1-1; D is undetermined. Germline V lookup: CDR1 SGHDN, CDR2 FVKESK. The CDR3 is 13 amino acids. V lost 6 bases to trimming and J lost 5 bases, with 13 bases between them. CDR3 DNA: TGTGCCAGCAGGGCGCCGGGGAGGACTGAAGCTTTCTTT. Translating gives CASRAPGRTEAFF.